This T cell receptor beta chain was sequenced for a study of CD8+ T cells in alopecia areata. This clone appeared a few times. With 5 bases clipped from V and 3 bases from J, the junction kept 4 bases outside the gene matches. The CDR3 is made up of 14 amino acids. The germline gives CDR1 MNHEY, CDR2 SMNVEV (reference sequence). Collection of lesional scalp punch biopsies and peripheral blood was performed in alopecia areata patients. CD4+ and CD8+ T cells were sorted from PBMCs. RNA extraction and reverse transcription yielded cDNA as sequencing template. Measured with immunoSEQ multiplex PCR; TCRdb has only the in-frame clones, and not every one. The table lists 160,000 or so clones, 40% to 60% of them singletons.

The clonotype originates from a human donor with alopecia areata. Sequenced material: CD8+ T cells sorted from blood, taken at week 0. This chain links TRBV27 with TRBJ2-7; 10 bases are shared with TRBD1. The CDR3 DNA is TGTGCCAGCAGTCCCGGGACAGGGGTCTACGAGCAGTACTTC. Protein: CASSPGTGVYEQYF.